This entry lists 14 T cell receptor beta chains sequenced from one sample in a study of blood T cell repertoires in COVID-19. TCRdb keeps only in-frame clones here, not all; method: immunoSEQ multiplex PCR. The repertoire consists of hundreds of thousands of clones, with roughly 90% occurring once and the leading ten covering less than 7.5%. Source material: peripheral blood. These receptors all come from a man in his fifties or sixties who had recovered from COVID-19.

This clone was counted a few times. The CDR3 sequence is CASSARRRGDSPLHF. Here the CDR3 DNA reads TGTGCCAGCAGCGCTCGACGGCGGGGGGATTCACCCCTCCACTTT. J is TRBJ1-6 and V is TRBV7-3; possibly TRBD1 for D (5 bases). CDR1 and CDR2 (germline): SGHTA, FQGTGA. Trimming removed 5 bases from V and 8 bases from J, with 16 bases in between. The CDR3 runs 15 residues.

CDR3 residues: CASSPGVMNTEAFF. DNA of the CDR3: TGTGCCAGTAGTCCGGGAGTTATGAACACTGAAGCTTTCTTT. The chain carries TRBV19 and TRBJ1-1; D is ambiguous. The CDR3 loop spans 14 amino acids. The germline V gene has CDR1 LNHDA and CDR2 SQIVND (reference sequence). Trimming took off 5 bases at V and 0 bases at J, with 10 bases between the two ends.

This clone was detected only a few times. The CDR3 sequence is CASSPTGGPRSEQYF. DNA of the CDR3: TGTGCCAGCAGTCCCACAGGGGGCCCCCGGAGCGAGCAGTACTTC. This rearrangement joins TRBV7-2 to TRBJ2-7; 9 bases are shared with TRBD1. Germline CDR1 and CDR2: SGHTA and FQGNSA. The CDR3 has 15 amino acids. Trimming at V came to 6 bases and at J to 6 bases, leaving 12 bases not matched to a gene.

This clone appeared once. The chain combines TRBV20-1 with TRBJ2-3; TRBD1 is a possible D gene (5 bases). Looked up from germline, CDR1 is DFQATT and CDR2 is SNEGSKA (reference sequence). V dropped 6 bases and J dropped 6 bases, with 10 bases sitting between them. The CDR3 length is 11 residues. For the CDR3, the DNA is TGCAGTGCCCGCCCAGGGGATACGCAGTATTTT. It specifies CSARPGDTQYF.

The V and J genes are TRBV23-1 and TRBJ1-1; D ambiguous. TRBV23-1 qualifies as an ORF whose function is uncertain. This CDR3 is 12 amino acids long. Between the trimmed V and J ends, which lost 7 bases and 2 bases, there was a span of 8 bases. CDR3 sequence reads: CASKRSNTEAFF. CDR3 coding DNA: TGCGCCAGCAAGCGGTCCAACACTGAAGCTTTCTTT.

The gene calls are TRBV10-3 and TRBJ1-1; unclear D gene. Germline CDR1 is ENHRY and CDR2 is SYGVKD. V lost 2 bases and J lost 4, with 14 bases in between. The CDR3 loop spans 15 amino acids. The CDR3: CAISEAPRGITEAFF. In DNA form, the CDR3 reads TGTGCCATCAGTGAGGCACCGCGGGGAATCACTGAAGCTTTCTTT.

This rearrangement joins TRBV14 to TRBJ1-3; 9 bases agree with TRBD1. V was clipped by 4 bases and J by 6 bases; unmatched bases: 7. The CDR3 is 15 residues long. Germline values: CDR1 SGHDN, CDR2 FVKESK. CDR3 region: CASSRGQGFLNTIYF. For the CDR3, the DNA is TGTGCCAGCAGCCGGGGACAGGGCTTTCTAAACACCATATATTTT.

The chain employs TRBV19 and TRBJ1-1; the D is unclear. V dropped 3 bases and J dropped 6 bases, with 20 bases sitting between them. The CDR3 is 16 residues long. Germline V lookup: CDR1 LNHDA, CDR2 SQIVND (reference sequence). Here the CDR3 DNA reads TGTGCCAGTAGTATCGTCCCTCGAGCCGTAAAGTCTGAAGCTTTCTTT. This gives the protein CASSIVPRAVKSEAFF.

The gene calls are TRBV11-2 and TRBJ1-1; D remains ambiguous. Germline CDR1 is SGHAT and CDR2 is FQNNGV. This CDR3 is 14 amino acids long. The germline V and J ends were trimmed by 7 bases and 3 bases, with 15 bases remaining between them. The CDR3 loop is CASTALVVYTEAFF. CDR3 coding DNA: TGTGCCAGCACCGCCTTGGTAGTTTACACTGAAGCTTTCTTT.

CDR3 DNA sequence: TGCGCCAGCAGCTTGGTTCCGGGAACTAATGAAAAACTGTTTTTT. Protein sequence: CASSLVPGTNEKLFF. The V gene is TRBV5-1, the J gene TRBJ1-4; D is uncertain. The germline V and J ends were trimmed by 0 bases and 1 base, with 7 bases remaining between them. CDR1 is SGHRS, CDR2 YFSETQ, per germline. There are 15 residues in the CDR3. The full variable domain, its missing parts supplied by reference TRBV5-1 and TRBJ1-4, is KAGVTQTPRYLIKTRGQQVTLSCSPISGHRSVSWYQQTPGQGLQFLFEYFSETQRNKGNFPGRFSGRQFSNSRSEMNVSTLELGDSALYLCASSLVPGTNEKLFFGSGTQLSVL.

The chain has TRBV12-2 and TRBJ1-2; whether TRBD1, the table's D call, matches the DNA was not checked. TRBV12-2 is classified as a pseudogene. The CDR3 is 15 residues long. In DNA, the CDR3 is TGTGCAAGTCGCTTAGAGGCACAGGGGGCCGGTGGCTACACCTTC. It specifies CASRLEAQGAGGYTF.

This chain joins TRBV19 and TRBJ1-2, with TRBD1 as a possible D gene (5 bases). The germline V gene encodes CDR1 LNHDA and CDR2 SQIVND (reference sequence). V was clipped by 3 bases and J by 4 bases, with 9 bases between them. The CDR3 has 13 residues. CDR3 residues: CASSIQGTYGYTF. CDR3 DNA sequence: TGTGCCAGTAGTATCCAGGGAACCTATGGCTACACCTTC.

This clone was counted only a few times. This rearrangement joins TRBV11-2 to TRBJ2-7; D gene ambiguous. V gave up 4 bases and J gave up 9 bases, with 7 bases separating them. This CDR3 is built from 10 residues. CDR1 SGHAT and CDR2 FQNNGV come from the germline V gene. The CDR3 coding sequence is TGTGCCAGCAGCTCAGGTGTGCAGTACTTC. Its translation: CASSSGVQYF.

The chain links TRBV3-1 (or the pseudogene TRBV3-2) to TRBJ1-6, with a possible D match to TRBD1 (5 bases). The germline gives CDR1 LGHDT, CDR2 YNNKEL (reference sequence). The ends were cut back, 7 bases at V and 9 bases at J, with 13 bases in the middle. The CDR3 spans 13 residues. The CDR3 DNA follows: TGTGCCAGCACCCCAGGGTTCGGTTCACCCCTCCACTTT. Translated, it gives CASTPGFGSPLHF.